The clone carrying this T cell receptor (beta chain) was counted a few times. Its antigen is currently unknown. This record comes from a study of CD8+CD57+ T cells in acquired aplastic anemia. In the study overall: The sorted CD4+ and CD8+ cells yielded an average approximately 3.3 ug of DNA.

Template material for TCR beta VDJ and CDR3 profiling consisted of genomic DNA. From the reads, TCRdb called clonotypes with MiXCR, one entry per CDR3 protein. The top ten hold 6.5% to 10% of the sample, which has more than 250,000 distinct CDR3 sequences, approximately 55% seen once. The study, taken as a whole, reports: Roughly 29 was the count of CD8+ CDR3 sequences that patients shared with controls. Between patients and controls, CD8+ Simpson's diversity did not vary significantly.

The TCR comes from a human donor with severe aplastic anemia or a healthy control (not recorded which). The source material was sorted CD4+, CD8+, or CD8+CD57+ T cells (not recorded which) from PBMCs.

The CDR3: CASSPAGNQPQHF. CDR3 coding DNA: TGTGCCAGCAGCCCGGCGGGCAATCAGCCCCAGCATTTT. The chain is built from TRBV14 and TRBJ1-5; D not resolved. Between the trimmed V and J ends, which lost 4 bases and 2 bases, there was a span of 6 bases. The CDR3 runs to 13 residues. Germline CDR1 is SGHDN and CDR2 is FVKESK.